This TCR beta chain was observed in a study of T cell responses to AZD1222 COVID-19 vaccine. Findings and caveats of the study: The donors showed a predominance of white British ancestry and of females, with possible underestimation of clonal diversity. Reportedly, close to half of spike-specific TCRs are directed against unmutated variant regions. An increase in Spike-specific TCR breadth and depth was observed after two AZD1222 doses. Without day 14 samples, only post-peak T cell repertoires were studied.

For this clone: Antigen: not known.

Here immunoSEQ multiplex PCR was the method, and the copy in TCRdb shows in-frame clones only, minus some. The sample includes roughly 30,000 clones, roughly 78% seen only once; the top ten take approximately 6.3%. This CDR3 spans 15 amino acids. V was clipped by 8 bases and J by 4 bases; unmatched bases: 13. Per the germline V gene, CDR1 is SGHTA and CDR2 is FQGNSA. The rearrangement uses TRBV7-2 and TRBJ2-5; 7 bases are a match to TRBD2. This TCR derives from an adult in good health. Sample: peripheral blood, taken on day 0 of AZD1222 vaccination. The CDR3 DNA reads as TGTGCCAGCTTAAGGGGTAGCGGGTTTGTAGAGACCCAGTACTTC. Its protein is CASLRGSGFVETQYF.